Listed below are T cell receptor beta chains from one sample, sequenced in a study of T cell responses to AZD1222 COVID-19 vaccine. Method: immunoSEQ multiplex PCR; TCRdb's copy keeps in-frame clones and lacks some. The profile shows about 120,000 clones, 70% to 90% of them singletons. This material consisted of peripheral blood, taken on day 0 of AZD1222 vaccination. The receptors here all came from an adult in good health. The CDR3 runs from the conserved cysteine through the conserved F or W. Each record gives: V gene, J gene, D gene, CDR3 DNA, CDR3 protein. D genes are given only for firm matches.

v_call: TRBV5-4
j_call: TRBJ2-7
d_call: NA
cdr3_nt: TGTGCCAGCAGCCGTGACAGGATGGAGCAGTACTTC
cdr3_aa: CASSRDRMEQYF

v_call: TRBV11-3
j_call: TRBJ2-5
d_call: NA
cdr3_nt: TGTGCCAGCAGCTTATTTACCGAAGAGACCCAGTACTTC
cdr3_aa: CASSLFTEETQYF

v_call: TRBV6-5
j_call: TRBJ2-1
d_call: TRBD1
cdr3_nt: TGTGCCAGCAGTCCACAGGGGGCGGGCAATGAGCAGTTCTTC
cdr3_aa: CASSPQGAGNEQFF

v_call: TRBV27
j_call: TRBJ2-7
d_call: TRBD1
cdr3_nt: TGTGCCAGCGGACAGGCTCCTACCTACGAGCAGTACTTC
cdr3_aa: CASGQAPTYEQYF

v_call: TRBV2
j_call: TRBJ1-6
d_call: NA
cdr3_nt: TGTGCCAGCAGCCTAACGACAGGCCGATCACCCCTCCACTTT
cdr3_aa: CASSLTTGRSPLHF

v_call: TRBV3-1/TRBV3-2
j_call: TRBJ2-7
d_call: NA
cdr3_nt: TGTGCCAGCAGCCAAGAAAGGGAGCAGTACTTC
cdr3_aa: CASSQEREQYF

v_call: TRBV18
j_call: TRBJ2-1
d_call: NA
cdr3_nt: TGTGCCAGCTCACCACAAGGACAGACCCCCAATGAGCAGTTCTTC
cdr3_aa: CASSPQGQTPNEQFF

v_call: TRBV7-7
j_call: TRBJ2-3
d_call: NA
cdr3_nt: TGTGCTAGCAGCTTAGAATGGGGGACAGATACGCAGTATTTT
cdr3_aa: CASSLEWGTDTQYF

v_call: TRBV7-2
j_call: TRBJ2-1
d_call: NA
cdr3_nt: TGTGCCAGCAGCTTAGTCAATAGGGAGCAGTTCTTC
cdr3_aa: CASSLVNREQFF

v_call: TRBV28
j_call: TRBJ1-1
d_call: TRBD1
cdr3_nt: TGTGCCAGCAGAAGCGACAGGGAGAGAGGGAACACTGAAGCTTTCTTT
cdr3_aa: CASRSDRERGNTEAFF

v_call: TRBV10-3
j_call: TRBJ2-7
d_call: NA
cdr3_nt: TGTGCCAGTGGAAACCGACGGTCCTACGAGCAGTACTTC
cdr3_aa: CASGNRRSYEQYF